This T cell receptor beta chain was sequenced in a study of cytomegalovirus exposure and HLA in healthy donors. About the study: Of the donors genotyped, several hundred in all, 81% fell in the Caucasian-associated ancestry cluster. Overall study results and limits: The study found most TCR sequences rare, yet found some public TCRs in many donors. Cytomegalovirus association was listed for 150 to 200 TCR beta chains. Within the data, a cluster of highly shared sequence variants was likely a sequencing artifact.

As to this clone: Antigen: not known. The same CDR3 arises from other DNA sequences in this sample as well.

The PCR used 60 Vbeta and 13 Jbeta primers. Using immunoSEQ multiplex PCR, the repertoire was profiled, and TCRdb retains in-frame clones only, with some absent. Of 150,000 to 200,000 clones listed, around 77% are singletons. With 5 bases removed from V and 5 bases from J, the gap between germline ends came to 13 bases. Germline CDR1 and CDR2: SGHAT and FQNNGV. This CDR3 region has 14 residues. The chain has TRBV11-2 and TRBJ2-1; a weak D match, TRBD1 (5 bases). The receptor's source is a man aged 45 to 65 in good health and CMV-seropositive. The sequenced sample was PBMCs. CDR3 amino acids: CASSPRQGNNEQFF. In nucleotides, the CDR3 is TGTGCCAGCAGCCCCAGGCAGGGAAACAATGAGCAGTTCTTC.